The clone carrying this T cell receptor beta chain was recorded a few times. As yet, its antigen is unknown. The sample comes from a study of blood T cells in healthy people across ages. Whole-study context: Through template switching, about one barcoded beta molecule was captured per two T cells, as measured in model experiments.

The CDR3 runs 16 residues. Germline V gene sequence: CDR1 SGHTA, CDR2 FQGNSA. Whole-study results and caveats: The diversity estimates, figures obtained from one million T cells, were considered underestimates.

Next came a second PCR, run for about 7 to 11 cycles, which used a sample-barcoded 5' primer along with a J-beta primer mix. The authors tagged each cDNA molecule using a template-switch adaptor with 12 random nucleotides. In TCRdb, the 5' RACE reads were re-called with MiXCR into one record per CDR3 protein. The profile shows approximately 690,000 distinct CDR3 sequences, roughly three fifths of them singletons. The source is a man in his 60s in good health. The chain carries TRBV7-2 and TRBJ2-4; 7 positions agree with TRBD1. The DNA end lines up better with TRBJ2-7; the J call may be wrong. Sequencing was carried out using blood. CDR3 sequence: CASSHGTLGGGYEQYF. CDR3 bases: TGTGCCAGCAGCCACGGGACCCTAGGGGGCGGCTACGAGCAGTACTTC.